Following are 16 T cell receptor beta chains from one sample sequenced in a study of cytomegalovirus exposure and HLA in healthy donors. The PCR had 60 Vbeta and 13 Jbeta primers. TCRdb's copy holds only in-frame clones and misses some; the assay was immunoSEQ multiplex PCR. Of fewer than 250,000 clones in the sample, roughly 87% were seen once. The source material was PBMCs. These receptors came from a boy between 2 and 10 years old in good health and CMV-seronegative.

The chain carries TRBV5-4 and TRBJ2-5; D is unresolved. The V gene's germline CDR1 is SGHNT and CDR2 YYREEE (reference sequence). The V end was cut by 3 bases, the J end by 5 bases, with 8 bases between. The length of the CDR3 is 12 residues. CDR3 amino acids: CASSSVGETQYF. CDR3 nucleotides: TGTGCCAGCAGCTCGGTCGGTGAGACCCAGTACTTC.

V is TRBV19 and J is TRBJ2-4; tentatively, D is TRBD1 (6 bases). V gave up 8 bases and J gave up 1 base, with 27 bases separating them. The CDR3 totals 19 residues. Germline CDR1 reads LNHDA; CDR2 reads SQIVND (reference sequence). CDR3 amino acids: CASALARGSSVGAKNIQYF. The CDR3 DNA reads TGTGCCAGTGCTTTGGCGAGGGGGAGTTCGGTTGGGGCCAAAAACATTCAGTACTTC.

The chain employs TRBV6-5 and TRBJ2-5; D is unclear. Germline assignment: CDR1 MNHEY and CDR2 SVGAGI. With 3 bases removed from V and 5 bases from J, the gap between germline ends came to 7 bases. This CDR3 is 12 amino acids long. CDR3 bases: TGTGCCAGCAGTTATCCATCCGAGACCCAGTACTTC. Protein sequence: CASSYPSETQYF.

This sequence joins TRBV10-3 and TRBJ1-1; D might be TRBD1 (5 bases). Germline V gene lookup returns CDR1 ENHRY and CDR2 SYGVKD. V was cut by 7 bases and J by 4 bases, with 19 bases left in between. CDR3 length: 15 amino acids. CDR3 sequence (DNA): TGTGCCATCACTTCCGACGGAGCCGGGGGCACTGAAGCTTTCTTT. Translating it yields CAITSDGAGGTEAFF.

The chain joins TRBV18 to TRBJ2-3; 7 bases fit TRBD1. CDR3 length: 15 residues. Germline assignment: CDR1 KGHSH and CDR2 LQKENI. The J segment lost 1 base and the V segment lost 5 bases, leaving 6 bases of the junction unmatched. DNA for the CDR3: TGTGCCAGCTCAGCAACAGGGGTGGGCACAGATACGCAGTATTTT. It specifies CASSATGVGTDTQYF.

In DNA form, the CDR3 reads TGTGCCAGCAGCCCACGACAGGGAAGTCCCTACGAGCAGTACTTC. Residues: CASSPRQGSPYEQYF. This chain links TRBV11-2 with TRBJ2-7; 7 bases are a match to TRBD1. Trimming cost V 5 bases and J 2 bases; bases outside gene matches: 9. Germline V lookup: CDR1 SGHAT, CDR2 FQNNGV. The CDR3 length is 15 residues.

The CDR3 spells CAISEGGEQYF. The DNA for the CDR3 is TGTGCCATCAGTGAGGGAGGAGAGCAGTACTTC. The V call is TRBV10-3, the J call TRBJ2-7, with a tentative D call TRBD2 (5 bases). CDR1 is ENHRY and CDR2 is SYGVKD in the germline V gene. Between the trimmed V and J ends, which lost 2 bases and 7 bases, there was a span of 6 bases. There are 11 residues in the CDR3.

The rearrangement links TRBV5-1 to TRBJ2-3; tentatively, D is TRBD1 (6 bases). V was pared by 4 bases and J by 3 bases, with 15 bases between. The length of the CDR3 is 15 residues. CDR1 and CDR2 from the germline V gene are SGHRS and YFSETQ. The CDR3 sequence is CASSPQGIHTDTQYF. The CDR3, as DNA: TGCGCCAGCAGCCCCCAGGGGATTCATACAGATACGCAGTATTTT.

The chain uses TRBV29-1 and TRBJ2-1, with D uncertain. Germline assignment: CDR1 SQVTM and CDR2 ANQGSEA. V was clipped by 4 bases and J by 6 bases, with 16 bases between them. This CDR3 has 14 amino acids. CDR3 sequence: CSVVDPTSVNEQFF. CDR3 in DNA: TGCAGCGTTGTAGACCCCACAAGTGTCAATGAGCAGTTCTTC.

This clone has more than one count but fewer than ten. The rearrangement joins TRBV27 to TRBJ1-1, with TRBD1 identical over 8 bases. The CDR3 has 14 residues. With 2 bases clipped from V and 4 bases from J, the junction kept 3 bases outside the gene matches. CDR1 and CDR2 (germline): MNHEY, SMNVEV (reference sequence). The CDR3 protein is CASSLTDRGTEAFF. CDR3 in DNA: TGTGCCAGCAGTTTAACCGACAGGGGCACTGAAGCTTTCTTT.

The rearrangement uses TRBV5-1 and TRBJ2-7, with D tentatively TRBD1 (6 bases). Germline V gives CDR1 SGHRS, CDR2 YFSETQ. This CDR3 contains 14 residues. V was cut by 0 bases and J by 4 bases, with 11 bases left in between. The CDR3 DNA is TGCGCCAGCAGCTTGGGGGACATTTATTACGAGCAGTACTTC. The encoded protein is CASSLGDIYYEQYF.

The V call is TRBV9, the J call TRBJ2-1, with 11 bases aligning to TRBD2. The germline V gene has CDR1 SGDLS and CDR2 YYNGEE. The CDR3 totals 15 residues. The junction had 6 bases not matched to a gene; V was cut back by 3 bases and J by 7 bases. The CDR3 loop is CASSATSGSWNEQFF. The CDR3, as DNA: TGTGCCAGCAGCGCAACTAGCGGGAGTTGGAATGAGCAGTTCTTC.

J is TRBJ2-7 and V is TRBV10-3, with TRBD1 matching 10 bases. CDR1 and CDR2 from the germline V gene are ENHRY and SYGVKD. The trim removed 4 bases at V and 2 bases at J, leaving 2 bases unmatched. The CDR3 extends over 14 amino acids. In DNA form, the CDR3 reads TGTGCCATCAGTGGGACAGGGGGGACCTACGAGCAGTACTTC. This encodes CAISGTGGTYEQYF.

The chain has TRBV4-2 and TRBJ1-6; a weak D match, TRBD1 (6 bases). V was pared by 0 bases and J by 7 bases, with 10 bases between. CDR1 LGHNA and CDR2 YNFKEQ come from the germline V gene. The CDR3 is 15 amino acids. CDR3 DNA sequence: TGTGCCAGCAGCCAAGACTGGGGGCGGAATTCACCCCTCCACTTT. This translates into CASSQDWGRNSPLHF.

J is TRBJ2-5 and V is TRBV19; TRBD2 might be the D (5 bases). The ends were cut back, 5 bases at V and 3 bases at J, with 19 bases in the middle. The CDR3 consists of 16 residues. Germline loops: CDR1 LNHDA, CDR2 SQIVND (reference sequence). The CDR3 protein is CASSPRAVSLKETQYF. The CDR3 region has the DNA TGTGCCAGTAGTCCGAGGGCGGTATCTCTTAAAGAGACCCAGTACTTC.

This rearrangement joins TRBV25-1 to TRBJ1-1, with TRBD1 identical over 8 bases. With V trimmed by 1 base and J by 3 bases, 7 bases remained unmatched. The CDR3 sequence is 16 residues long. Germline CDR1 and CDR2: MGHDK and SYGVNS. This chain's CDR3 is CASSESRLTGDTEAFF. The CDR3 nucleotides are TGTGCCAGCAGTGAATCCCGACTGACAGGGGACACTGAAGCTTTCTTT.